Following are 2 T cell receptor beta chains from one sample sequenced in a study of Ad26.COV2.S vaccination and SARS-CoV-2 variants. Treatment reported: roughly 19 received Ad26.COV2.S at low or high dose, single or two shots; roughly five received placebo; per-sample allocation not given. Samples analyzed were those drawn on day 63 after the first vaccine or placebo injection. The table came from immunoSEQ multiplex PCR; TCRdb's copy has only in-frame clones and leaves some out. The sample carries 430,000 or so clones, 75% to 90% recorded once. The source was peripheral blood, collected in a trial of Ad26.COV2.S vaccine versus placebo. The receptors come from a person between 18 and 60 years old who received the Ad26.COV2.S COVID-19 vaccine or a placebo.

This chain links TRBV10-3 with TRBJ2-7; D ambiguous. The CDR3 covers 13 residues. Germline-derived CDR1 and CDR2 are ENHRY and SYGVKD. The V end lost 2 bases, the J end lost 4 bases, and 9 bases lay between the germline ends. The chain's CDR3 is CAISERALYEQYF. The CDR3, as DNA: TGTGCCATCAGTGAGAGGGCCCTTTACGAGCAGTACTTC.

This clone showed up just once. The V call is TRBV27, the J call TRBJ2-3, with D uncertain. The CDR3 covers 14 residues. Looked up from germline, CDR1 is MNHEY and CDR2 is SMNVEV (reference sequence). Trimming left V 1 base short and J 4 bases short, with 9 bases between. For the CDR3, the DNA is TGTGCCAGCAGTTTATTAGCTGGACCAGATACGCAGTATTTT. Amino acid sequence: CASSLLAGPDTQYF.